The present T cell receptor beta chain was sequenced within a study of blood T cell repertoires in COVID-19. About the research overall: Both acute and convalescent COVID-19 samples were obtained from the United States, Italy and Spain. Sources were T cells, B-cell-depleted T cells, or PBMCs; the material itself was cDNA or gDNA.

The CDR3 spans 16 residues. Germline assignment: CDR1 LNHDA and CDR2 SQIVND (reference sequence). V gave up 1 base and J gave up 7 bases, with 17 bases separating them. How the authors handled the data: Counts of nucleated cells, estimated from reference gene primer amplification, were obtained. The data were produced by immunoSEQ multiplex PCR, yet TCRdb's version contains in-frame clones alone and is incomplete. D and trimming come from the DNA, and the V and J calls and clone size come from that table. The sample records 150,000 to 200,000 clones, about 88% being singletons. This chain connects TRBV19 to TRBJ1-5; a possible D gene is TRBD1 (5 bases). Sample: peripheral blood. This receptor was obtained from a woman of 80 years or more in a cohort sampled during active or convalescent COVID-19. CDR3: CASSIVALQGSQPQHF. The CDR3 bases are TGTGCCAGTAGTATAGTGGCACTTCAGGGCTCGCAGCCCCAGCATTTT.